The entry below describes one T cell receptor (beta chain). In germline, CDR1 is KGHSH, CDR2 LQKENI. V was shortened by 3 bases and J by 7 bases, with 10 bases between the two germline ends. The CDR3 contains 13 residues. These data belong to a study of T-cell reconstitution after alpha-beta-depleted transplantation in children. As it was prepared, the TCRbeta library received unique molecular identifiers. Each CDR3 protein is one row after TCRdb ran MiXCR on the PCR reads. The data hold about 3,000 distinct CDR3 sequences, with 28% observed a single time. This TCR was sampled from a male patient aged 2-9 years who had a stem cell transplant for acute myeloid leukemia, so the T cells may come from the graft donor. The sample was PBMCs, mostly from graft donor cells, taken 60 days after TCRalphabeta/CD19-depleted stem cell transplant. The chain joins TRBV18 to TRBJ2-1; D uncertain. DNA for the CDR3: TGTGCCAGCTCACCTGGTATGGTGAATGAGCAGTTCTTC. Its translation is CASSPGMVNEQFF.